A single sample gave rise to the 26 T cell receptor beta chains below, sequenced in a study of control samples from healthy donors and cancer patients. The data were produced by immunoSEQ multiplex PCR, yet TCRdb's version contains in-frame clones alone and is incomplete. This sample has 95,000 to 150,000 clones; just over 90% occur once, and the top ten carry less than 9.5%. Sequencing was done on a sample of blood. The receptors here all came from a woman in her late teens or twenties in good health.

V and J are TRBV10-3 and TRBJ1-1; no firm D call. V shed 0 bases and J shed 0 bases, with 8 bases lying between them. Germline V gene sequence: CDR1 ENHRY, CDR2 SYGVKD. The CDR3 sequence is 15 residues long. CDR3 sequence (DNA): TGTGCCATCAGTGAGTCCCAGGACCTGAACACTGAAGCTTTCTTT. It yields the protein CAISESQDLNTEAFF.

This rearrangement joins TRBV6-2 or TRBV6-3 to TRBJ1-4, with D possibly being TRBD1 (5 bases). CDR3 length: 16 amino acids. Trimming removed 2 bases from V and 5 bases from J, with 15 bases in between. Germline-derived CDR1 and CDR2 are MNHEY and SVGEGT. CDR3 nucleotides: TGTGCCAGCAGTTACGGACATCCAGGCCTAAATGAAAAACTGTTTTTT. Amino acids: CASSYGHPGLNEKLFF.

V gene TRBV24-1 combines with J gene TRBJ2-2, with 13 bases identical to TRBD2. The ends lost 4 bases at V and 3 bases at J; junction bases unmatched: 4. Germline CDR1 reads KGHDR; CDR2 reads SFDVKD. The length of the CDR3 is 17 residues. This CDR3 is CATSETSGGPYTGELFF. The CDR3 DNA reads TGTGCCACCAGTGAGACTAGCGGGGGGCCCTACACCGGGGAGCTGTTTTTT.

The CDR3 DNA is TGTGCCAGCACCCGGACTACCCGCACAGATACGCAGTATTTT. Amino acid sequence: CASTRTTRTDTQYF. The V and J genes are TRBV3-1 (or the pseudogene TRBV3-2) and TRBJ2-3, with a possible D match to TRBD2 (6 bases). The V end was cut by 7 bases, the J end by 1 base, with 12 bases between. The CDR3 runs to 14 residues. From germline, CDR1 is LGHDT and CDR2 YNNKEL (reference sequence).

The chain recombines TRBV7-2 with TRBJ1-2; D ambiguous. The CDR3 runs 14 residues. V lost 1 base, J lost 7 bases, and 13 bases lay in between. Germline CDR1 SGHTA, CDR2 FQGNSA. The CDR3 protein is CASSLVGEGSGYTF. CDR3 DNA: TGTGCCAGCAGCTTAGTCGGGGAGGGTAGTGGCTACACCTTC.

V and J are TRBV27 and TRBJ1-4; 7 nucleotides line up with TRBD1. CDR1 and CDR2 from the germline V gene are MNHEY and SMNVEV (reference sequence). This CDR3 comprises 16 residues. The V gene end was trimmed by 4 bases and the J gene end by 5 bases; junction bases not matched to a gene: 10. The CDR3 protein is CASSSKQGRWNEKLFF. The CDR3 bases are TGTGCCAGCAGTTCTAAACAGGGGCGATGGAATGAAAAACTGTTTTTT. The entire variable domain, with the rest obtained from reference TRBV27 and TRBJ1-4, is as follows: EAQVTQNPRYLITVTGKKLTVTCSQNMNHEYMSWYRQDPGLGLRQIYYSMNVEVTDKGDVPEGYKVSRKEKRNFPLILESPSPNQTSLYFCASSSKQGRWNEKLFFGSGTQLSVL.

V gene TRBV28 combines with J gene TRBJ2-4; unclear D gene. Trimming took off 4 bases at V and 0 bases at J, with 10 bases between the two ends. CDR1 and CDR2 (germline): MDHEN, SYDVKM. The CDR3 spans 15 residues. The CDR3 DNA reads TGTGCCAGCAGTTCTGGAACTCTAGCCAAAAACATTCAGTACTTC. It is translated as CASSSGTLAKNIQYF.

The chain has TRBV18 and TRBJ1-3; D remains unclear. This CDR3 has 18 amino acids. Germline V gene data show CDR1 as KGHSH and CDR2 as LQKENI. V lost 3 bases to trimming and J lost 0 bases, with 18 bases between them. CDR3 sequence (DNA): TGTGCCAGCTCACCGACGGTTCCAGGACGGAGCTCTGGAAACACCATATATTTT. It codes for CASSPTVPGRSSGNTIYF.

V usage is TRBV12-5 and J usage is TRBJ1-2; D is possibly TRBD1 (6 bases). This CDR3 comprises 19 residues. Germline CDR1 reads LGHNT; CDR2 reads FRNRAP. The V end was cut by 7 bases, the J end by 5 bases, with 32 bases between. Here the CDR3 DNA reads TGTGCTAGTGCCATTAACTTCGACAGGACACCTGACATAGAATATGGCTACACCTTC. Translating gives CASAINFDRTPDIEYGYTF.

The CDR3 sequence: CASRPGTGPYNEQFF. In DNA, the CDR3 is TGTGCCAGCAGGCCCGGGACAGGCCCCTACAATGAGCAGTTCTTC. This rearrangement joins TRBV27 to TRBJ2-1; 8 bases are a match to TRBD1. Unmatched junction bases numbered 6, after V lost 6 bases and J lost 2 bases. From germline, CDR1 is MNHEY and CDR2 SMNVEV (reference sequence). CDR3 length equals 15 residues.

J is TRBJ2-7 and V is TRBV6-5; 8 bases line up with TRBD2. The CDR3 is 15 amino acids. CDR1 is MNHEY, CDR2 SVGAGI, per germline. Trimming removed 5 bases from V and 2 bases from J; junction bases left unmatched: 8. The CDR3 loop is CASSPHGRAAYEQYF. The CDR3 DNA sequence: TGTGCCAGCAGTCCCCACGGGAGGGCCGCCTACGAGCAGTACTTC.

The chain uses TRBV28 and TRBJ2-7; D might be TRBD1 (6 bases). Germline V gene lookup returns CDR1 MDHEN and CDR2 SYDVKM. The CDR3 covers 16 residues. Deletions cut 6 bases from V and 6 bases from J, with 24 bases between. This chain's CDR3 is CASSSPNRATDSEQYF. CDR3 DNA: TGTGCCAGCAGCAGTCCCAACAGGGCCACAGACAGCGAGCAGTACTTC.

This chain links TRBV7-3 with TRBJ2-5, with TRBD1 matching 7 bases. CDR3 length equals 13 residues. V lost 5 bases and J lost 1; bases outside the gene matches: 1. The germline V gene has CDR1 SGHTA and CDR2 FQGTGA. Written as DNA, the CDR3 is TGTGCCAGCAGCCGGGACAGCCAAGAGACCCAGTACTTC. Translation gives CASSRDSQETQYF.

The chain uses TRBV14 and TRBJ1-6; D remains ambiguous. Germline CDR1 is SGHDN and CDR2 is FVKESK. This CDR3 contains 13 residues. V was cut by 4 bases and J by 8 bases, with 9 bases left in between. The DNA of the CDR3 is TGTGCCAGCAGCCGGAAGGTGGATTCACCCCTCCACTTT. Encoded protein: CASSRKVDSPLHF. The variable domain in full, with the rest retrieved from reference TRBV14 and TRBJ1-6, is EAGVTQFPSHSVIEKGQTVTLRCDPISGHDNLYWYRRVMGKEIKFLLHFVKESKQDESGMPNNRFLAERTGGTYSTLKVQPAELEDSGVYFCASSRKVDSPLHFGNGTRLTVT.

This clone was counted only a few times. This chain joins TRBV29-1 and TRBJ2-1; D gene unclear. The V end was cut by 2 bases, the J end by 9 bases, with 8 bases between. From germline, CDR1 is SQVTM and CDR2 ANQGSEA. The CDR3 runs 11 residues. In DNA form, the CDR3 reads TGCAGCGTTGAAAGGTTCGGTGAGCAGTTCTTC. It yields the protein CSVERFGEQFF.

This chain links TRBV7-2 with TRBJ2-5; a possible D gene is TRBD2 (6 bases). V lost 5 bases and J lost 3, with 13 bases in between. Germline loops: CDR1 SGHTA, CDR2 FQGNSA. The CDR3 runs to 14 residues. The CDR3 here is CASSLGGAKETQYF. CDR3 DNA sequence: TGTGCCAGCAGCCTCGGCGGGGCTAAAGAGACCCAGTACTTC.

CDR3 sequence reads: CATSLRLPFSGRRTDTQYF. DNA of the CDR3: TGTGCCACCAGTCTAAGATTGCCCTTCTCGGGGAGGCGGACAGATACGCAGTATTTT. This chain uses TRBV24-1 with TRBJ2-3; the D gene is possibly TRBD2 (6 bases). Germline CDR1 is KGHDR and CDR2 is SFDVKD. Trimming pared 6 bases from V and 3 bases from J, leaving 27 bases between. CDR3 length equals 19 residues.

The rearrangement uses TRBV20-1 and TRBJ2-1; TRBD2 matches 8 bases. CDR3 length equals 11 residues. Looked up from germline, CDR1 is DFQATT and CDR2 is SNEGSKA (reference sequence). V trimming: 2 bases; J trimming: 9 bases; junction bases outside the gene matches: 0. The CDR3 DNA follows: TGCAGTGCTAGACTAGCGGGTGAGCAGTTCTTC. Residues: CSARLAGEQFF.

The chain has TRBV7-6 and TRBJ2-1; 9 nucleotides agree with TRBD2. Losses at the gene ends were 2 bases for V and 7 bases for J; bases not matched to a gene: 9. Per the germline V gene, CDR1 is SGHVS and CDR2 is FNYEAQ. This CDR3 region has 16 residues. In DNA form, the CDR3 reads TGTGCCAGCAGCTTACTAGCGGGAAAAGGGGCTAATGAGCAGTTCTTC. It encodes CASSLLAGKGANEQFF.

The gene calls are TRBV4-3 and TRBJ1-3; unclear D gene. The CDR3 consists of 17 residues. With 5 bases removed from V and 1 base from J, the gap between germline ends came to 18 bases. Looked up from germline, CDR1 is LGHNA and CDR2 is YSLEER. CDR3 DNA: TGCGCCAGCAGCGTGAGGCCCTTGAGGGCATCTGGAAACACCATATATTTT. Protein product: CASSVRPLRASGNTIYF.

The chain is built from TRBV7-6 and TRBJ2-3; 8 bases map to TRBD1. J was trimmed by 3 bases and V by 3 bases; bases with no gene match: 8. Per the germline V gene, CDR1 is SGHVS and CDR2 is FNYEAQ. There are 16 residues in the CDR3. CDR3 nucleotides: TGTGCCAGCAGCTTTACAGGGGGAGGTGGAACAGATACGCAGTATTTT. Amino acid sequence: CASSFTGGGGTDTQYF.

The chain uses TRBV7-9 and TRBJ1-1, with 7 bases aligning to TRBD1. CDR1 is SEHNR and CDR2 is FQNEAQ in the germline V gene (reference sequence). Germline trimming cut 1 base from V and 5 bases from J; bases unmatched to any gene: 1. The CDR3 runs 13 residues. In DNA, the CDR3 is TGTGCCAGCAGCTTAGAGGGGGCTACTGAAGCTTTCTTT. Amino acid sequence: CASSLEGATEAFF.

The V and J genes are TRBV7-2 and TRBJ1-5; TRBD1 might be the D (6 bases). The CDR3 runs 17 residues. The germline V gene has CDR1 SGHTA and CDR2 FQGNSA. Trimming shortened V by 6 bases and J by 2 bases, and 20 bases separated the two germline ends. The CDR3 loop reads CASSSGAGFLGNQPQHF. CDR3 DNA: TGTGCCAGCAGTTCGGGGGCAGGGTTTCTGGGCAATCAGCCCCAGCATTTT.

This chain links TRBV10-3 with TRBJ2-3; 7 bases agree with TRBD2. CDR1 is ENHRY, CDR2 SYGVKD, per germline. The CDR3 covers 14 residues. Trimming cost V 0 bases and J 5 bases; bases outside gene matches: 2. The CDR3 bases are TGTGCCATCAGTGAGTCAGTAGCGGGAGATACGCAGTATTTT. Translated: CAISESVAGDTQYF.

This clone was detected only once. This rearrangement joins TRBV6-1 to TRBJ2-5; TRBD1 is a possible D gene (7 bases). There are 17 residues in the CDR3. Trimming removed 1 base at V and 2 bases at J, with 17 bases between. Germline CDR1 is MNHNS and CDR2 is SASEGT. CDR3 loop: CASSEEFRGEVQETQYF. CDR3 bases: TGTGCCAGCAGTGAAGAGTTCAGGGGGGAGGTACAAGAGACCCAGTACTTC.

This rearrangement joins TRBV28 to TRBJ1-1; no firm D call. The V gene's germline CDR1 is MDHEN and CDR2 SYDVKM. The V end lost 3 bases, the J end lost 4 bases, and 12 bases lay between the germline ends. The CDR3 spans 14 residues. The CDR3 is CASSFLSSPTEAFF. CDR3 DNA: TGTGCCAGCAGTTTCCTATCCAGCCCCACTGAAGCTTTCTTT.